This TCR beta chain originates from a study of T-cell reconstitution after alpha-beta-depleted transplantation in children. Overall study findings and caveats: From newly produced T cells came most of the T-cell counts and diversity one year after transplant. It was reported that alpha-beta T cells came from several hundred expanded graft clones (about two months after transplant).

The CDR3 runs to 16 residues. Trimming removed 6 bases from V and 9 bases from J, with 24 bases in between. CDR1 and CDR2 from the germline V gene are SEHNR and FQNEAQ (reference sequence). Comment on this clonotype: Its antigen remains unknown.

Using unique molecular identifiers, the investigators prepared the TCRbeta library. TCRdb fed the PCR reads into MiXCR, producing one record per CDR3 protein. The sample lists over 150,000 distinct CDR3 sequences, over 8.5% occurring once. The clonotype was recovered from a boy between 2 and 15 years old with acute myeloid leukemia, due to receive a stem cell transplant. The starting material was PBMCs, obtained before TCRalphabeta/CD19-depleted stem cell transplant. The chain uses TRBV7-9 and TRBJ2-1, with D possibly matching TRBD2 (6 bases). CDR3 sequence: CASRRYPGVETGEQFF. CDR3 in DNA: TGTGCCAGCAGACGATATCCGGGGGTAGAGACCGGTGAGCAGTTCTTC.